This T cell receptor (beta chain) emerged from a study of T cells in tuberculosis. Background on the study: CD1B tetramers identified T cells specific for mycobacterial lipid GMM. General observations from the study: The TCR-beta difference was not significant; alpha differences partly reflected length. Using the GMM-specific repertoire gave over 80% accuracy versus about 64% with motifs. Active tuberculosis alpha repertoires lay closer to GMM-specific TCRs than controls'.

Measured with immunoSEQ multiplex PCR; TCRdb has only the in-frame clones, and not every one. The table records tens of thousands of clones, about 95% of them present only once. This clone has only one observation. Antigen unknown. CDR3 length: 16 residues. Trimming left V 1 base short and J 5 bases short, with 16 bases between. From germline, CDR1 is SGHRS and CDR2 YFSETQ. This chain links TRBV5-1 with TRBJ2-1; D is possibly TRBD2 (6 bases). The sequence was collected from a donor between 10 and 35 years old with latent tuberculosis or without tuberculosis infection. The sequenced sample consisted of PBMCs. The CDR3 coding sequence is TGCGCCAGCAGCTTGACAAGCGGGTACATTCACAATGAGCAGTTCTTC. Translated: CASSLTSGYIHNEQFF. Complete variable domain (other parts from reference TRBV5-1 and TRBJ2-1): KAGVTQTPRYLIKTRGQQVTLSCSPISGHRSVSWYQQTPGQGLQFLFEYFSETQRNKGNFPGRFSGRQFSNSRSEMNVSTLELGDSALYLCASSLTSGYIHNEQFFGPGTRLTVL.